Listed here are 6 T cell receptor delta chains from one sample, sequenced in a study of γδ T cells in repeated Plasmodium falciparum infection. TCRdb called clones from the multiplex PCR reads again using CATT. The sample consists of about 57,000 delta-chain clones, around 1.7% of them appearing once. Gammadelta T cells were flow-sorted from PBMC into Vgamma9/Vdelta2+ and Vdelta2-negative populations for bulk analysis. Input material: gamma-delta T cells from blood. These receptors all stem from a pool of human donors (malaria-infected and uninfected, not separated).

The table lists this clone with a few counts. TCRdb's protein for this DNA is that of a much larger clone and differs from the translation at residue 5, likely a read error; the protein shown is the DNA translation. The chain recombines TRDV1 with TRDJ1; no definite D call. The CDR3 covers 10 residues. V was pared by 4 bases and J by 8 bases, with 5 bases between. Germline CDR1 reads TSWWSYY; CDR2 reads QGS. Here the CDR3 reads CALGARKLIF. Here the CDR3 DNA reads TGTGCTCTTGGGGCAAGGAAACTCATCTTT.

Notes on this clone: For this DNA, TCRdb reports the protein of a much larger clone, which diverges at residue 10, most likely from a read error; the protein presented here is translated directly from the DNA. The chain couples TRAV38-2/DV8 to TRDJ1; weak D call: TRDD3 (6 bases). Germline V gives CDR1 TSESDYY, CDR2 QEAYKQQN. V shed 5 bases and J shed 9 bases, with 17 bases lying between them. CDR3 length equals 13 residues. CDR3 amino acids: CAYSRGPGYELIF. CDR3 DNA: TGTGCTTATAGTCGGGGCCCGGGATATGAACTCATCTTT.

This clone was recorded at least ten times. TCRdb lists the protein of a much larger clone for this DNA, which differs at residue 21, so this is likely a read error; the protein given here is translated from the DNA itself. The rearrangement links TRDV1 to TRDJ1; TRDD3 agrees at 10 bases. CDR3 length: 22 amino acids. Germline V gene sequence: CDR1 TSWWSYY, CDR2 QGS. The CDR3 here is CALGERPLKAWYWGMRTDKLTF. In nucleotides, the CDR3 is TGTGCTCTTGGGGAACGGCCTTTAAAGGCGTGGTACTGGGGGATGCGAACCGATAAACTCACCTTT.

This clone was detected many times. The TCRdb protein comes from a much larger clone and disagrees with this DNA's translation at residue 3, likely due to a read error; the protein given here is derived from the DNA. This rearrangement joins TRDV1 to TRDJ1; the D gene is possibly TRDD3 (6 bases). Per the germline V gene, CDR1 is TSWWSYY and CDR2 is QGS. The CDR3 length is 14 residues. In nucleotides, the CDR3 is TGTGCTCCTGGGGTCCCAAATGTGCCGGATAAACTCATCTTT. This translates into CAPGVPNVPDKLIF.

About this clone: A far larger clone is off by one base, so a read error is likely. At the DNA level, this CDR3 is encoded by other sequences in the same sample as well. The DNA for the CDR3 is TGTGCTCTTGGGGAACTAAATCCCAACTACTGGGGGTGGAGAACCGATAAACTCATATTT. This codes for CALGELNPNYWGWRTDKLIF. This chain links TRDV1 with TRDJ1, with TRDD3 identical over 8 bases. The CDR3 has 20 residues. CDR1 TSWWSYY and CDR2 QGS come from the germline V gene.

This clone came up many times. This likely came from a read error, as a far larger clone is one base away. Other DNA sequences in this specimen translate into the identical CDR3. The chain is built from TRDV1 and TRDJ2; 7 bases fit TRDD3. The CDR3 sequence is 20 residues long. J lost 7 bases, V lost 3 bases, and 23 bases had no gene match. Germline CDR1 is TSWWSYY and CDR2 is QGS. CDR3 residues: CALGEVTMTGDPGGGAQLFF. The CDR3 DNA sequence: TGTGCTCTTGGGGAGGTCACTATGACTGGGGATCCCGGTGGGGGAGCACAACTCTTCTTT.